This is a list of T cell receptor beta chains from one sample in a study of CD8 T cells in ankylosing spondylitis. TCRdb analysed the 5' RACE reads with MiXCR anew, one entry per CDR3 protein. Here the sample spans fewer than 650,000 distinct CDR3 sequences, approximately 11% being singletons. Specimen: blood, either unsorted or a sorted T cell fraction (not recorded which). Source of these receptors: a male donor with ankylosing spondylitis. Each CDR3 is given with its conserved first and last residue. Each record gives: J gene, V gene, D gene, clone size, CDR3 protein, CDR3 DNA. D genes are given only for firm matches. The size field is filled for only some rows; it gives once, few, many or a size class.

j_call: TRBJ1-1
v_call: TRBV5-6
d_call: -
clone_size: few
cdr3_aa: CASSLATTGNTEAFF
cdr3_nt: TGTGCCAGCAGCCTGGCTACTACAGGGAACACTGAAGCTTTCTTT

j_call: TRBJ1-1
v_call: TRBV29-1
d_call: TRBD1
clone_size: -
cdr3_aa: CSVEPGQGAAFF
cdr3_nt: TGCAGCGTTGAACCTGGACAGGGGGCAGCTTTCTTT

j_call: TRBJ2-5
v_call: TRBV20-1
d_call: TRBD2
clone_size: few
cdr3_aa: CSASGLEGETQYF
cdr3_nt: TGCAGTGCTTCCGGACTAGAGGGAGAGACCCAGTACTTC

j_call: TRBJ2-2
v_call: TRBV5-1
d_call: TRBD2
clone_size: many
cdr3_aa: CASSWTSGITGELFF
cdr3_nt: TGCGCCAGCAGTTGGACTAGCGGGATCACCGGGGAGCTGTTTTTT

j_call: TRBJ2-7
v_call: TRBV20-1
d_call: TRBD2
clone_size: few
cdr3_aa: CSAAGLAGESYEQYF
cdr3_nt: TGCAGTGCCGCGGGACTAGCGGGAGAGAGCTACGAGCAGTACTTC

j_call: TRBJ1-5
v_call: TRBV12-3/TRBV12-4
d_call: -
clone_size: many
cdr3_aa: CASSFRGSSNQPQHF
cdr3_nt: TGTGCCAGCAGTTTTAGGGGCTCGAGCAATCAGCCCCAGCATTTT

j_call: TRBJ1-6
v_call: TRBV6-5
d_call: -
clone_size: -
cdr3_aa: CASSYSPGDNSPLHF
cdr3_nt: TGTGCCAGCAGTTACTCGCCAGGTGACAATTCACCCCTCCACTTT

j_call: TRBJ2-1
v_call: TRBV7-2
d_call: TRBD1
clone_size: many
cdr3_aa: CASSRRSTGIHNEQFF
cdr3_nt: TGTGCCAGCAGTCGCCGGTCGACAGGGATCCACAATGAGCAGTTCTTC

j_call: TRBJ2-7
v_call: TRBV19
d_call: -
clone_size: -
cdr3_aa: CASSAAVPYEQYF
cdr3_nt: TGTGCCAGTTCAGCGGCAGTCCCCTACGAGCAGTACTTC

j_call: TRBJ1-1
v_call: TRBV11-2
d_call: TRBD1
clone_size: few
cdr3_aa: CASSAGTGGAEAFF
cdr3_nt: TGTGCCAGCAGCGCCGGGACAGGGGGAGCTGAAGCTTTCTTT

j_call: TRBJ2-7
v_call: TRBV21-1
d_call: -
clone_size: many
cdr3_aa: CATVIYEQYF
cdr3_nt: TGTGCCACCGTTATCTACGAGCAGTACTTC

j_call: TRBJ2-5
v_call: TRBV5-1
d_call: TRBD1
clone_size: -
cdr3_aa: CASSGGQMETQYF
cdr3_nt: TGCGCCAGCAGCGGGGGACAGATGGAGACCCAGTACTTC

j_call: TRBJ1-1
v_call: TRBV5-1
d_call: TRBD1
clone_size: many
cdr3_aa: CASSLGQGSTEAFF
cdr3_nt: TGCGCCAGCAGCTTGGGACAGGGGAGCACTGAAGCTTTCTTT

j_call: TRBJ1-1
v_call: TRBV7-9
d_call: TRBD1
clone_size: -
cdr3_aa: CASSLAQGQEAFF
cdr3_nt: TGTGCCAGCAGCTTAGCCCAGGGACAGGAAGCTTTCTTT